The T cell receptor beta chain described here comes from a study of T-cell reconstitution after alpha-beta-depleted transplantation in children. Molecular barcoding with unique molecular identifiers was used for the TCRbeta library. TCRdb redid the calling of the PCR reads with MiXCR, one entry per CDR3 protein. The sample lists hundreds of thousands of distinct CDR3 sequences, 9.5% to 15% seen once, with around 6% in the top ten. CDR1 and CDR2 (germline): MNHEY, SMNVEV (reference sequence). J lost 8 bases, V lost 5 bases, and 5 bases had no gene match. The length of the CDR3 is 14 residues. The sequence was obtained from a human donor who donated a stem cell graft to a child with combined immunodeficiency. Here the sequenced sample was PBMCs from the stem cell graft donor, taken from the stem cell graft. The chain recombines TRBV27 with TRBJ2-1; 11 nucleotides align to TRBD1. Here the CDR3 DNA reads TGTGCCAGCAGTGCCGGGACAGGGGGTTATGAGCAGTTCTTC. Amino acids: CASSAGTGGYEQFF.